This is a list of T cell receptor beta chains from one sample in a study of blood T cell repertoires in COVID-19. The protocol was immunoSEQ multiplex PCR, while the TCRdb copy is restricted to in-frame clones and leaves out a portion. The data hold roughly 34,000 clones, with about 87% observed a single time. Specimen: peripheral blood. These receptors were obtained from a man in his sixties with active COVID-19. Both conserved end residues are part of each CDR3. Each record gives: clone size, V gene, J gene, D gene, CDR3 protein, CDR3 DNA. D genes are given only for firm matches. Part of the rows lack a size; the others show once, few, many or a class for expanded clones.

>-|TRBV21-1|TRBJ2-7|-
CPLPGLAVEQYF
TGTCCATTACCGGGACTAGCGGTCGAGCAGTACTTC
>-|TRBV15|TRBJ1-6|TRBD1
CATSSAVGQGISNSPLHF
TGTGCCACCAGCAGTGCCGTCGGACAGGGGATAAGCAATTCACCCCTCCACTTT
>-|TRBV14|TRBJ2-3|-
CASSQGQASFTDTQYF
TGTGCCAGCAGCCAAGGACAGGCAAGCTTCACAGATACGCAGTATTTT
>-|TRBV27|TRBJ1-5|-
CASSRDSNQPQHF
TGTGCCAGCAGCAGGGATAGCAATCAGCCCCAGCATTTT
>-|TRBV28|TRBJ2-5|-
CASSLRLVGTQYF
TGTGCCAGCAGTTTGAGACTGGTTGGGACCCAGTACTTC
>-|TRBV7-7|TRBJ2-1|TRBD1
CASSRRQGSEQFF
TGTGCCAGCAGCCGAAGACAGGGTAGTGAGCAGTTCTTC
>-|TRBV28|TRBJ1-1|TRBD1
CASSLRPRLFLIRGLSEAFF
TGTGCCAGCAGTTTAAGGCCCCGACTTTTTTTGATCAGGGGGCTTTCTGAAGCTTTCTTT
>-|TRBV10-3|TRBJ2-4|TRBD1
CAISGGQGVNIQYF
TGTGCCATCAGTGGGGGACAGGGCGTAAACATTCAGTACTTC
>-|TRBV25-1|TRBJ2-1|TRBD1
CASSAGQAYNEQFF
TGTGCCAGCAGTGCTGGACAGGCCTACAATGAGCAGTTCTTC
>few|TRBV5-4|TRBJ1-5|-
CASRNYPLYSNQPQHF
TGTGCCAGCAGGAACTATCCCCTTTATAGCAATCAGCCCCAGCATTTT
>-|TRBV12-5|TRBJ1-2|TRBD1
CASGSPTGNGYTF
TGTGCTAGTGGTTCCCCGACAGGGAATGGCTACACCTTC
>-|TRBV20-1|TRBJ2-1|-
CSAPELGGQFF
TGCAGTGCTCCCGAACTAGGTGGGCAGTTCTTC
>-|TRBV6-5|TRBJ1-5|-
CASSYSGAQPQHF
TGTGCCAGCAGTTACTCGGGGGCTCAGCCCCAGCATTTT
>-|TRBV11-3|TRBJ2-7|TRBD2
CASSSGLAVLGYEQYF
TGTGCCAGCAGCTCCGGACTAGCGGTCCTAGGGTACGAGCAGTACTTC
>few|TRBV6-5|TRBJ2-7|-
CASSRTVGYEQYF
TGTGCCAGCAGCAGGACAGTGGGCTACGAGCAGTACTTC
>-|TRBV10-3|TRBJ2-1|-
CATSSGVRDNEQFF
TGTGCCACCTCATCAGGGGTAAGGGACAATGAGCAGTTCTTC
>-|TRBV18|TRBJ2-7|-
CASSEQGSTYEQYF
TGTGCCAGCTCCGAACAGGGCTCAACCTACGAGCAGTACTTC